The subject of this entry is one T cell receptor (beta chain). The PCR contained 60 Vbeta and 13 Jbeta primers. Some clones are missing from TCRdb's copy, which holds only in-frame ones; the method was immunoSEQ multiplex PCR. The table includes some 190,000 clones, approximately 81% detected once. CDR1 LGHNA and CDR2 YNFKEQ come from the germline V gene. The junction had 6 bases not matched to a gene; V was cut back by 1 base and J by 7 bases. The CDR3 sequence is 16 residues long. This specimen belongs to a study of cytomegalovirus exposure and HLA in healthy donors. Sequenced input: PBMCs. This TCR was sampled from a boy aged 2 to 10 in good health and CMV-seronegative. The chain combines TRBV4-2 with TRBJ2-2; 10 nucleotides agree with TRBD2. CDR3 sequence: CASSQASGGLGGELFF. The CDR3, as DNA: TGTGCCAGCAGCCAAGCTAGCGGGGGATTAGGCGGGGAGCTGTTTTTT.